This T cell receptor beta chain is drawn from a study of Ad26.COV2.S vaccination and SARS-CoV-2 variants. This clone was counted only a few times. Treatment indicated: around 19 received Ad26.COV2.S at low or high dose, single or two shots; several received placebo; per-sample allocation not given. All samples were drawn on day 63, counting from the first vaccine or placebo injection. The V end was cut by 8 bases, the J end by 7 bases, with 14 bases between. Germline CDR1 KGHDR, CDR2 SFDVKD. The CDR3 contains 13 residues. Some clones are missing from TCRdb's copy, which holds only in-frame ones; the method was immunoSEQ multiplex PCR. The table has about 350,000 clones, 86% seen once; the top ten hold roughly 10%.

This rearrangement joins TRBV24-1 to TRBJ1-5; unclear D gene. Sequences were derived from peripheral blood, sampled in a trial of Ad26.COV2.S vaccine versus placebo. The clonotype comes from a person between 18 and 65 years old who received the Ad26.COV2.S COVID-19 vaccine or a placebo. CDR3 in DNA: TGTGCCACCATGGGAGGGCGGGGACAGCCCCAGCATTTT. This gives the protein CATMGGRGQPQHF.